The 14 T cell receptor beta chains listed next were all sequenced from one sample in a study of blood T cell repertoires in COVID-19. This table comes from immunoSEQ multiplex PCR, and its TCRdb copy is limited to in-frame clones, with some not included. The table records some 350,000 clones, around 91% of them present only once. The sample taken for sequencing was peripheral blood. The receptors stem from a woman aged 18 to 35 who had recovered from COVID-19.

The chain carries TRBV6-2 or TRBV6-3 and TRBJ2-7; D call uncertain. Germline V gene data show CDR1 as MNHEY and CDR2 as SVGEGT. The CDR3 consists of 13 residues. Trimming left V 4 bases short and J 1 base short, with 8 bases between. CDR3 protein: CASSSPGSYEQYV. The CDR3 nucleotides read TGTGCCAGCAGTTCTCCAGGTTCCTACGAGCAGTACGTC.

This chain connects TRBV29-1 to TRBJ2-3; tentatively, D is TRBD2 (6 bases). This CDR3 region has 15 residues. Trimming left V 5 bases short and J 0 bases short, with 15 bases between. Per germline, CDR1 SQVTM and CDR2 ANQGSEA. The CDR3 protein is CSVRLAALSTDTQYF. Written as DNA, the CDR3 is TGCAGCGTTAGGTTAGCGGCCCTTAGCACAGATACGCAGTATTTT.

V and J are TRBV4-3 and TRBJ1-2; D gene uncertain. The V end was cut by 1 base, the J end by 4 bases, with 13 bases between. The CDR3 consists of 15 residues. CDR1 and CDR2 (germline): LGHNA, YSLEER. CDR3: CASSQGVGVVYGYTF. CDR3 bases: TGCGCCAGCAGCCAAGGGGTAGGAGTAGTCTATGGCTACACCTTC.

The chain has TRBV2 and TRBJ2-7; D might be TRBD2 (6 bases). The CDR3 extends over 14 amino acids. V was trimmed by 3 bases and J by 7 bases, leaving 16 bases between them. In germline, CDR1 is SNHLY, CDR2 FYNNEI. CDR3 nucleotides: TGTGCCAGCAGTGATGTTTTGGCTAGCGTTGAGCAGTACGTC. Residues: CASSDVLASVEQYV.

The rearrangement joins TRBV30 to TRBJ2-1; TRBD2 matches at 15 bases. The CDR3 length is 15 residues. V was pared by 0 bases and J by 8 bases, with 2 bases of the junction left unmatched. Germline V lookup: CDR1 GTSNPN, CDR2 SVGIG (reference sequence). The CDR3 DNA reads TGTGCCTGGAGTGTCGGACTAGCGGGAGGGGATGAGCAGTTCTTC. Amino acid sequence: CAWSVGLAGGDEQFF.

The chain has TRBV6-2 or TRBV6-3 and TRBJ1-3, with unresolved D. The CDR3 has 15 residues. V shed 6 bases and J shed 4 bases, with 16 bases lying between them. CDR1 MNHEY and CDR2 SVGEGT come from the germline V gene. CDR3: CASSLRLRGGNTIYF. In nucleotides, the CDR3 is TGTGCCAGCAGCCTCCGGTTGAGAGGAGGAAACACCATATATTTT.

The chain combines TRBV24-1 with TRBJ2-5; 11 bases line up with TRBD2. J was trimmed by 4 bases and V by 4 bases; bases with no gene match: 4. The CDR3 spans 15 residues. CDR1 KGHDR and CDR2 SFDVKD come from the germline V gene. DNA of the CDR3: TGTGCCACCAGTGACCTCGGACTAGCGGGAGAGACCCAGTACTTC. Protein sequence: CATSDLGLAGETQYF.

The V and J genes are TRBV24-1 and TRBJ2-5; D is possibly TRBD1 (6 bases). The ends were cut back, 3 bases at V and 4 bases at J, with 14 bases in the middle. The germline V gene has CDR1 KGHDR and CDR2 SFDVKD. The CDR3 loop spans 15 amino acids. In nucleotides, the CDR3 is TGTGCCACCAGTGATAGGGACAACCACGTAGAGACCCAGTACTTC. Translation gives CATSDRDNHVETQYF.

V is TRBV6-6 and J is TRBJ2-7; 9 bases are a match to TRBD2. This CDR3 is 12 amino acids long. After removal of 6 bases from V and 7 bases from J, the junction contained 4 bases not matched to a gene. From germline, CDR1 is MNHNY and CDR2 SVGAGI (reference sequence). CDR3 DNA sequence: TGTGCCAGCAGGTCACTAGCGGGTGAGCAGTACGTC. This sequence encodes CASRSLAGEQYV.

DNA of the CDR3: TGTGCCAGCAGCCCGAGGGACAGGGGGCAAGGTGGCTACACCTTC. Translated, it gives CASSPRDRGQGGYTF. The chain is built from TRBV5-4 and TRBJ1-2; 12 nucleotides match TRBD1. Per germline, CDR1 SGHNT and CDR2 YYREEE (reference sequence). Unmatched junction bases numbered 8, after V lost 4 bases and J lost 7 bases. The CDR3 has 15 amino acids.

The rearrangement links TRBV6-5 to TRBJ1-5; TRBD1 might be the D (5 bases). Germline V gene sequence: CDR1 MNHEY, CDR2 SVGAGI. The CDR3 totals 14 residues. V was pared by 0 bases and J by 5 bases, with 8 bases between. The CDR3 nucleotides are TGTGCCAGCAGTTACTCGCGGGGGTATCAGCCCCAGCATTTT. It codes for CASSYSRGYQPQHF.

J is TRBJ2-5 and V is TRBV21-1; TRBD2 is taken as the D call from the table, unchecked against the DNA. TRBV21-1 is annotated as a pseudogene. CDR3 length: 18 residues. CDR3 nucleotide sequence: TGTGCCAGCAGCAAAGAGGCCAGGGAGGAAGTCGGGGAAGAGACCCAGTACTTC. This translates into CASSKEAREEVGEETQYF.

The genes are TRBV7-9 and TRBJ2-1; TRBD1 agrees at 9 bases. Germline CDR1 is SEHNR and CDR2 is FQNEAQ (reference sequence). CDR3 length equals 17 residues. Losses at the gene ends were 2 bases for V and 3 bases for J; bases not matched to a gene: 8. CDR3 sequence (DNA): TGTGCCAGCAGCTTATGGGGAACGGGACAGGGCTACAATGAGCAGTTCTTC. Its translation is CASSLWGTGQGYNEQFF.

The V call is TRBV30, the J call TRBJ2-5; TRBD2 matches 13 bases. The CDR3 length is 15 residues. Trimming removed 3 bases from V and 4 bases from J; junction bases left unmatched: 5. CDR1 and CDR2 from the germline V gene are GTSNPN and SVGIG (reference sequence). Here the CDR3 reads CAWSIGTSGTETQYF. The CDR3 DNA follows: TGTGCCTGGAGCATCGGGACTAGCGGGACAGAGACCCAGTACTTC. The variable domain in full, completed from reference TRBV30 and TRBJ2-5, reads SQTIHQWPATLVQPVGSPLSLECTVEGTSNPNLYWYRQAAGRGLQLLFYSVGIGQISSEVPQNLSASRPQDRQFILSSKKLLLSDSGFYLCAWSIGTSGTETQYFGPGTRLLVL.